This T cell receptor beta chain was obtained from a study of blood T cell repertoires in COVID-19. Clones were sequenced by immunoSEQ multiplex PCR, and TCRdb holds only the in-frame ones, with some missing. The sample has 150,000 to 180,000 clones, about 80% seen once; the top ten hold about 29%. Germline assignment: CDR1 SGHRS and CDR2 YFSETQ. Trimming took off 0 bases at V and 1 base at J, with 11 bases between the two ends. The CDR3 spans 15 residues. The chain employs TRBV5-1 and TRBJ2-7, with D uncertain. The sequenced sample consisted of peripheral blood. This TCR derives from a woman aged 55-70 years with acute or convalescent COVID-19. The CDR3 DNA reads as TGCGCCAGCAGCTTGGGGGCAGTTGTTTCCTACGAGCAGTACTTC. As protein: CASSLGAVVSYEQYF.